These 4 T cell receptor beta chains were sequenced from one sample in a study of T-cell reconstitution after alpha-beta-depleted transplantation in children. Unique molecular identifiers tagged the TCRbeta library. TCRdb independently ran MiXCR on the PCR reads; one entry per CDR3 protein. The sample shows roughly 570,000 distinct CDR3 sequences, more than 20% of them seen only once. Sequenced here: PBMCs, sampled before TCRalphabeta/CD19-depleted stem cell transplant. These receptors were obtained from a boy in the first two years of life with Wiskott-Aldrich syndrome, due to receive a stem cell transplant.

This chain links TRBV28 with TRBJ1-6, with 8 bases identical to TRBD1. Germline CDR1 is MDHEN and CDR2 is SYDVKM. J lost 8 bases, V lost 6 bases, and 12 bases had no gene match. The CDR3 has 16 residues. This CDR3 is CASRNPWQGADSPLHF. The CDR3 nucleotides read TGTGCCAGCAGAAACCCTTGGCAGGGGGCTGATTCACCCCTCCACTTT.

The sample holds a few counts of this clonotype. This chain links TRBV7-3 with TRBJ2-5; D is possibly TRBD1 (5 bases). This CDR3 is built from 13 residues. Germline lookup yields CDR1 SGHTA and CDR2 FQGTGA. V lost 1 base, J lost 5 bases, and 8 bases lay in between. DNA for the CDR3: TGTGCCAGCAGCTTAAACAGGATGGAGACCCAGTACTTC. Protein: CASSLNRMETQYF.

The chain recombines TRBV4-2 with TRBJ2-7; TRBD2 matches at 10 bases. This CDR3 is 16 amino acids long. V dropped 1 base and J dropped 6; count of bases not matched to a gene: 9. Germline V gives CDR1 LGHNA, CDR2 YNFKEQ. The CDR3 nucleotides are TGTGCCAGCAGCCAAGGCCCCACTAGCGGGACTACCGAGCAGTACTTC. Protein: CASSQGPTSGTTEQYF.

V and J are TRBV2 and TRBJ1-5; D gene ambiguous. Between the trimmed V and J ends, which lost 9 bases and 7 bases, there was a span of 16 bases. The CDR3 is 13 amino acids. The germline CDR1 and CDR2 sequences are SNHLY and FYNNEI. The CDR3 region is CASGPQAGQPQHF. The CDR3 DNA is TGTGCCAGTGGACCTCAGGCCGGACAGCCCCAGCATTTT. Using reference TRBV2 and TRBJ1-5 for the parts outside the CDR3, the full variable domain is EPEVTQTPSHQVTQMGQEVILRCVPISNHLYFYWYRQILGQKVEFLVSFYNNEISEKSEIFDDQFSVERPDGSNFTLKIRSTKLEDSAMYFCASGPQAGQPQHFGDGTRLSIL.